Below are 22 T cell receptor beta chains sequenced from a single sample in a study of response to subunit inactivated influenza vaccine. TCRdb itself ran the RT-PCR reads through MiXCR, one entry per CDR3 protein. The sample records about 520,000 distinct CDR3 sequences, around 25% being singletons. This sample comprised CD4+ T cells sorted from PBMCs, obtained roughly 5 days after vaccination. The receptor set was obtained from a man between 45 and 60 years old who received an inactivated influenza vaccine.

This clonotype was detected ten times or more. The CDR3 region has the DNA TGTGCCAGCAGTTGGACAGGGGACGGACAAGAGACCCAGTACTTC. Residues: CASSWTGDGQETQYF. The chain carries TRBV6-5 and TRBJ2-5; 9 bases line up with TRBD1. J was trimmed by 2 bases and V by 4 bases; bases with no gene match: 5. Looked up from germline, CDR1 is MNHEY and CDR2 is SVGAGI. There are 15 residues in the CDR3.

The CDR3 region is CASSLSPGGGRNNEQFF. CDR3 nucleotide sequence: TGTGCCAGCAGCTTGTCCCCCGGCGGGGGGCGAAACAATGAGCAGTTCTTC. This chain joins TRBV5-6 and TRBJ2-1; TRBD2 matches at 8 bases. With 1 base clipped from V and 5 bases from J, the junction kept 11 bases outside the gene matches. Germline V gene lookup returns CDR1 SGHDT and CDR2 YYEEEE. This CDR3 comprises 17 residues. Full variable domain (missing parts from reference TRBV5-6 and TRBJ2-1): DAGVTQSPTHLIKTRGQQVTLRCSPKSGHDTVSWYQQALGQGPQFIFQYYEEEERQRGNFPDRFSGHQFPNYSSELNVNALLLGDSALYLCASSLSPGGGRNNEQFFGPGTRLTVL.

Only a few counts were recorded for this clonotype. The CDR3 region has the DNA TGTGCCAGCAGCATCGGGACAGCCAATTCACCCCTCCACTTT. It is translated as CASSIGTANSPLHF. The genes are TRBV7-2 and TRBJ1-6; 7 positions agree with TRBD1. The trim removed 5 bases at V and 7 bases at J, leaving 5 bases unmatched. The germline V gene has CDR1 SGHTA and CDR2 FQGNSA. The CDR3 has 14 residues.

V gene TRBV20-1 combines with J gene TRBJ2-5; D remains ambiguous. The germline V gene encodes CDR1 DFQATT and CDR2 SNEGSKA (reference sequence). V was trimmed by 3 bases and J by 5 bases, leaving 10 bases between them. This CDR3 comprises 12 residues. The CDR3 DNA reads as TGCAGTGCTAGGTACCCCGGGGAGACCCAGTACTTC. Protein: CSARYPGETQYF.

The chain is built from TRBV7-9 and TRBJ2-7; D remains unclear. Looked up from germline, CDR1 is SEHNR and CDR2 is FQNEAQ (reference sequence). Trimming removed 5 bases from V and 10 bases from J, with 12 bases in between. This CDR3 region has 11 residues. Here the CDR3 reads CASSGSVGQYF. CDR3 DNA: TGTGCCAGCAGCGGCAGCGTCGGTCAGTACTTC.

This clonotype came up a few times. V usage is TRBV20-1 and J usage is TRBJ2-3, with 8 bases fitting TRBD2. CDR1 is DFQATT and CDR2 is SNEGSKA in the germline V gene (reference sequence). Losses at the gene ends were 6 bases for V and 5 bases for J; bases not matched to a gene: 10. CDR3 length: 14 residues. CDR3 coding DNA: TGCAGTGCCATAGCGGGATGGTTTCTAGATACGCAGTATTTT. This sequence encodes CSAIAGWFLDTQYF.

The chain has TRBV4-3 and TRBJ2-6, with D unclear. Germline V CDR1 and CDR2: LGHNA, YSLEER. The V and J ends lost 1 base and 1 base respectively, with 8 bases between them. This CDR3 spans 16 amino acids. The CDR3 loop is CASSQVWRSGANVLTF. CDR3 sequence (DNA): TGCGCCAGCAGCCAAGTCTGGCGTTCTGGGGCCAACGTCCTGACTTTC.

This clonotype was counted between two and nine times. The junction departs from germline at one end; a sequencing error may be responsible. This chain uses TRBV20-1 with TRBJ1-1; D might be TRBD1 (6 bases). The CDR3 runs 12 residues. Germline CDR1 DFQATT, CDR2 SNEGSKA (reference sequence). The CDR3 DNA reads TGCAGTGCTGGAGAGGGGGACACTGAAGCTTTCTTT. This translates into CSAGEGDTEAFF.

The chain has TRBV4-2 and TRBJ2-1; 8 bases align to TRBD2. With 1 base clipped from V and 5 bases from J, the junction kept 10 bases outside the gene matches. This CDR3 has 17 residues. Per germline, CDR1 LGHNA and CDR2 YNFKEQ. CDR3 region: CASSQGQSSGPNNEQFF. Here the CDR3 DNA reads TGTGCCAGCAGCCAAGGTCAGTCTAGCGGGCCTAACAATGAGCAGTTCTTC.

This clonotype has a handful of counts. This chain uses TRBV12-3 or TRBV12-4 with TRBJ1-5; TRBD1 is a possible D gene (6 bases). V lost 5 bases and J lost 4, with 12 bases in between. The CDR3 runs to 14 residues. The CDR3 sequence is CASSKNQGNQPQHF. CDR3 bases: TGTGCCAGCAGTAAAAATCAGGGGAATCAGCCCCAGCATTTT.

This sequence joins TRBV25-1 and TRBJ2-7; D not resolved. The CDR3 totals 14 residues. Germline loops: CDR1 MGHDK, CDR2 SYGVNS. The ends were cut back, 3 bases at V and 0 bases at J, with 9 bases in the middle. The CDR3 loop is CASSDSHSSYEQYF. The DNA for the CDR3 is TGTGCCAGCAGTGACAGCCATAGCTCCTACGAGCAGTACTTC.

The rearrangement joins TRBV19 to TRBJ2-1; no reliable D call. Germline loops: CDR1 LNHDA, CDR2 SQIVND (reference sequence). Trimming pared 10 bases from V and 4 bases from J, leaving 11 bases between. The CDR3 sequence is 12 residues long. CDR3 in amino acids: CATSGQYNEQFF. CDR3 sequence (DNA): TGTGCCACCTCCGGTCAGTACAATGAGCAGTTCTTC.

The chain links TRBV7-9 to TRBJ2-5; perhaps TRBD2 as D (6 bases). Germline assignment: CDR1 SEHNR and CDR2 FQNEAQ (reference sequence). Trimming took off 5 bases at V and 1 base at J, with 14 bases between the two ends. The CDR3 spans 15 residues. CDR3 protein: CASSLSGTPQETQYF. The CDR3 DNA reads TGTGCCAGCAGCCTTAGCGGTACGCCCCAAGAGACCCAGTACTTC. The variable domain in full, with the rest retrieved from reference TRBV7-9 and TRBJ2-5, is DTGVSQNPRHKITKRGQNVTFRCDPISEHNRLYWYRQTLGQGPEFLTYFQNEAQLEKSRLLSDRFSAERPKGSFSTLEIQRTEQGDSAMYLCASSLSGTPQETQYFGPGTRLLVL.

This chain joins TRBV6-2 or TRBV6-3 and TRBJ2-5; D remains unclear. CDR3 length: 16 amino acids. V lost 1 base to trimming and J lost 1 base, with 13 bases between them. The germline CDR1 and CDR2 sequences are MNHEY and SVGEGT. CDR3 in amino acids: CASSYFGPNLQETQYF. The CDR3, as DNA: TGTGCCAGCAGTTACTTCGGACCAAATCTCCAAGAGACCCAGTACTTC.

The gene calls are TRBV12-3 or TRBV12-4 and TRBJ2-7; D tentatively reads TRBD1 or TRBD2 (7 bases each). The V end was cut by 3 bases, the J end by 6 bases, with 15 bases between. This CDR3 contains 14 residues. The CDR3 region is CASSFEQGRGEQYF. The CDR3 bases are TGTGCCAGCAGTTTTGAACAGGGGAGGGGCGAGCAGTACTTC.

The V call is TRBV5-1, the J call TRBJ2-1; 7 nucleotides line up with TRBD2. CDR3 size: 16 residues. Germline CDR1 is SGHRS and CDR2 is YFSETQ. The V gene end was trimmed by 4 bases and the J gene end by 0 bases; junction bases not matched to a gene: 7. The CDR3 loop is CASSPIAGYSYNEQFF. The CDR3 DNA reads TGCGCCAGCAGCCCGATAGCGGGTTACTCCTACAATGAGCAGTTCTTC.

This sequence joins TRBV6-5 and TRBJ2-3, with D possibly TRBD1 on 5 matching bases. Trimming left V 2 bases short and J 6 bases short, with 12 bases between. The germline gives CDR1 MNHEY, CDR2 SVGAGI. The length of the CDR3 is 14 residues. The chain's CDR3 is CASSYAGSTDTQYF. DNA of the CDR3: TGTGCCAGCAGTTACGCAGGGTCTACTGATACGCAGTATTTT.

The chain joins TRBV11-1 to TRBJ2-2; TRBD2 matches 10 bases. Germline CDR1 SGHAT, CDR2 FQDESV (reference sequence). J was trimmed by 3 bases and V by 3 bases; bases with no gene match: 10. This CDR3 region has 18 residues. The DNA for the CDR3 is TGTGCCAGCAGCTTTCAGCGGGGGGGCCCGATCTACACCGGGGAGCTGTTTTTT. As protein: CASSFQRGGPIYTGELFF.

This clonotype was seen a single time. The V call is TRBV20-1, the J call TRBJ2-2; 7 bases map to TRBD2. Germline CDR1 is DFQATT and CDR2 is SNEGSKA (reference sequence). With 6 bases clipped from V and 6 bases from J, the junction kept 7 bases outside the gene matches. There are 13 residues in the CDR3. The CDR3 sequence: CSARTRSAGELFF. CDR3 bases: TGCAGTGCCAGGACTAGATCGGCCGGGGAGCTGTTTTTT.

The chain links TRBV6-1 to TRBJ1-4; D gene unclear. Trimming left V 1 base short and J 14 bases short, with 11 bases between. Germline CDR1 MNHNS, CDR2 SASEGT. This CDR3 region has 12 residues. The CDR3 loop reads CASSEVGRRLFF. The CDR3 DNA reads as TGTGCCAGCAGTGAAGTGGGCCGACGGCTGTTTTTT.

Ten or more counts support this clonotype. V gene TRBV7-8 combines with J gene TRBJ2-7; no clear D gene. V lost 7 bases and J lost 1, with 11 bases in between. There are 13 residues in the CDR3. From germline, CDR1 is SGHVS and CDR2 FQNEAQ. CDR3 protein: CASTGTRSYEQYF. DNA for the CDR3: TGTGCCAGCACTGGCACCCGTTCCTACGAGCAGTACTTC.

The rearrangement uses TRBV24-1 and TRBJ1-3, with a tentative D call TRBD1 (6 bases). Trimming pared 2 bases from V and 2 bases from J, leaving 12 bases between. There are 16 residues in the CDR3. CDR1 and CDR2 (germline): KGHDR, SFDVKD. The CDR3: CATSDSKSGAGNTIYF. DNA of the CDR3: TGTGCCACCAGTGATTCGAAGTCAGGGGCTGGAAACACCATATATTTT.